This T cell receptor beta chain derives from a study of cytotoxic CD8 clonotypes in ibrutinib-treated CLL. Study at large: Partial response occurred in approximately 25 patients and complete response in 2; at median about 70 months, approximately 15 remained remitted and around 12 progressed. Samples yielded averages of around 280,000 productive templates and fewer than 100,000 productive rearrangements.

Repertoires were generated with immunoSEQ multiplex PCR, while TCRdb's copy carries only in-frame clones and drops some. The sample records under 300,000 clones, roughly 70% being singletons. About this clone itself: The antigen is not known.

Study-wide findings and caveats: Clonality was higher at baseline than in age-matched healthy donors and tracked circulating CD8+ T-cell counts. The public clonotypes identified were infrequent and showed contraction or stability on treatment.

The trim removed 8 bases at V and 8 bases at J, leaving 14 bases unmatched. The germline CDR1 and CDR2 sequences are MNHEY and SVGAGI. This CDR3 is built from 15 residues. This TCR was sampled from a human donor with chronic lymphocytic leukemia. The V and J genes are TRBV6-5 and TRBJ2-1, with 8 bases aligning to TRBD2. Sequenced here: PBMCs, sampled after 24 months of ibrutinib treatment. The CDR3 is CASFGEGGGSDEQFF. CDR3 nucleotides: TGTGCCAGCTTTGGTGAGGGCGGGGGGTCCGATGAGCAGTTCTTC.